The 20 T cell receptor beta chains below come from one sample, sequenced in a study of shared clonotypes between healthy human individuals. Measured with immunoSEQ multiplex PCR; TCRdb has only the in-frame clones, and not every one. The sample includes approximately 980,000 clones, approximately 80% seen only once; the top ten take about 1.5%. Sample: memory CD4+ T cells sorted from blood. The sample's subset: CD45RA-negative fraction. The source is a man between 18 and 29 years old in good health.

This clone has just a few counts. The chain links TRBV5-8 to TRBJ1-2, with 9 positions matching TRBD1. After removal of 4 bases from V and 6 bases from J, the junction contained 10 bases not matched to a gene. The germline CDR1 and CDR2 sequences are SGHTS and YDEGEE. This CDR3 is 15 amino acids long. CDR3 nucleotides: TGTGCCAGCAGCCCGAGGGACAGGGTCTGGGATGGCTACACCTTC. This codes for CASSPRDRVWDGYTF.

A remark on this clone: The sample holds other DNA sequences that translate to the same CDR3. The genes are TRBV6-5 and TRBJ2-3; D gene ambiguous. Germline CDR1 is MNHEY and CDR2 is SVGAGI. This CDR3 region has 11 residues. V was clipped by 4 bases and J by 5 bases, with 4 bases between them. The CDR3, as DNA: TGTGCCAGCAGTTCCAGAGATACGCAGTATTTT. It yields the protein CASSSRDTQYF.

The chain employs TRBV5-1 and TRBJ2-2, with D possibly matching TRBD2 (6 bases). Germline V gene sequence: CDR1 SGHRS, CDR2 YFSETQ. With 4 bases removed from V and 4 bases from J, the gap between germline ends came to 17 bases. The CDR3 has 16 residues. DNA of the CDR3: TGCGCCAGCAGCCCCGGTGGGGGGTCGGGCACCGGGGAGCTGTTTTTT. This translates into CASSPGGGSGTGELFF.

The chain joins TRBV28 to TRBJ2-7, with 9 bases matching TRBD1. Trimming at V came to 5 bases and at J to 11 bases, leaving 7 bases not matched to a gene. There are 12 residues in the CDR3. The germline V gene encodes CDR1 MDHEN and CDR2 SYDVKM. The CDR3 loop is CASSAGQGQEYF. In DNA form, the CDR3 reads TGTGCCAGCAGTGCCGGACAGGGGCAGGAGTACTTC. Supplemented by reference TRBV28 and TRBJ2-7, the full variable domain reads DVKVTQSSRYLVKRTGEKVFLECVQDMDHENMFWYRQDPGLGLRLIYFSYDVKMKEKGDIPEGYSVSREKKERFSLILESASTNQTSMYLCASSAGQGQEYFGPGTRLTVT.

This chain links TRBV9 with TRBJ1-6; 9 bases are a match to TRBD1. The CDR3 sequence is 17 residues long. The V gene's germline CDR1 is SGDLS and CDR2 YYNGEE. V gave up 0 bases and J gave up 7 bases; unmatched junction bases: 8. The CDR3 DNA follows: TGTGCCAGCAGCGTAGGGGGGACAGGGTACGGAAATTCACCCCTCCACTTT. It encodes CASSVGGTGYGNSPLHF.

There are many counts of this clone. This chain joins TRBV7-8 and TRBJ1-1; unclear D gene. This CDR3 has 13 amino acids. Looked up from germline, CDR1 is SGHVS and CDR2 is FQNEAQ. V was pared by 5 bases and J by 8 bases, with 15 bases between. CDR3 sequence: CASSARWAPEAFF. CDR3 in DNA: TGTGCCAGCAGCGCCCGCTGGGCCCCGGAAGCTTTCTTT.

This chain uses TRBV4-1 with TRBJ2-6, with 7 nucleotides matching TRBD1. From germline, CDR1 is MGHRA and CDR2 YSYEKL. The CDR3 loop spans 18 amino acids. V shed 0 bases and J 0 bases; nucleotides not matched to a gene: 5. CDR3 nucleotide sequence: TGCGCCAGCAGCCAAGAAGGACAGGATAGCTCTGGGGCCAACGTCCTGACTTTC. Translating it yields CASSQEGQDSSGANVLTF.

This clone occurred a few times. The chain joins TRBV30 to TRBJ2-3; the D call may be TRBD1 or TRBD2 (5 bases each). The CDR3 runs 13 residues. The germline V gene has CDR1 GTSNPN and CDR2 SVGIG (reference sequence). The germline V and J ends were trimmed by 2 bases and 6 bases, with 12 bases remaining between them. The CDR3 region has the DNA TGTGCCTGGAGTTTGGGACCGGACGATACGCAGTATTTT. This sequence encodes CAWSLGPDDTQYF.

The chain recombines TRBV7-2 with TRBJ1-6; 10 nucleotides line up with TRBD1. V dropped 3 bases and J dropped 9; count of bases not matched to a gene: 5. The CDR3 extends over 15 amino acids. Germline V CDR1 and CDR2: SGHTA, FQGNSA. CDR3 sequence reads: CASSLGTGDSSPLHF. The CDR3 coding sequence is TGTGCCAGCAGCTTGGGGACAGGGGATAGTTCACCCCTCCACTTT.

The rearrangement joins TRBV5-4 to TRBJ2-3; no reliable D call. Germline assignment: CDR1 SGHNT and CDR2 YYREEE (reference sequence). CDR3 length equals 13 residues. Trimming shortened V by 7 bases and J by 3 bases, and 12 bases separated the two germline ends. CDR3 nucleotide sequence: TGTGCCAGCGGTCTGGCCCGAACAGATACGCAGTATTTT. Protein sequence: CASGLARTDTQYF.

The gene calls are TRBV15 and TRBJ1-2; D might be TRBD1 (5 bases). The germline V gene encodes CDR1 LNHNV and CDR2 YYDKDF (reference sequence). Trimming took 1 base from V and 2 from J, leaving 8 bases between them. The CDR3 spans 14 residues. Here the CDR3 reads CATSRGGANYGYTF. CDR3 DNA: TGTGCCACCAGCAGAGGAGGGGCCAACTATGGCTACACCTTC.

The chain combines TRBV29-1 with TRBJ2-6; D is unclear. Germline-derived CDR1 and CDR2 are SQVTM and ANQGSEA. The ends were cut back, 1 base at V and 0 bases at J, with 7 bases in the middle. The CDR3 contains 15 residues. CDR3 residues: CSVEVPNSGANVLTF. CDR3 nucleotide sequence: TGCAGCGTTGAAGTTCCCAACTCTGGGGCCAACGTCCTGACTTTC.

CDR3 amino acids: CASSAINFNQPQHF. The CDR3 DNA is TGTGCCAGCAGTGCGATAAATTTTAATCAGCCCCAGCATTTT. The J gene is TRBJ1-5, the V gene TRBV25-1; no definite D call. This CDR3 contains 14 residues. Germline V gene sequence: CDR1 MGHDK, CDR2 SYGVNS. Trimming took off 4 bases at V and 4 bases at J, with 11 bases between the two ends.

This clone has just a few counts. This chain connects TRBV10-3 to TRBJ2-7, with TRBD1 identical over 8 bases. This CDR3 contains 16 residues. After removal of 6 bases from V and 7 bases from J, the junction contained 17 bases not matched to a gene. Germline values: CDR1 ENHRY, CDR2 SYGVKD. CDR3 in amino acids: CAISPNPGQAGEEQYF. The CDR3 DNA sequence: TGTGCCATCAGCCCTAACCCGGGACAGGCGGGTGAAGAGCAGTACTTC.

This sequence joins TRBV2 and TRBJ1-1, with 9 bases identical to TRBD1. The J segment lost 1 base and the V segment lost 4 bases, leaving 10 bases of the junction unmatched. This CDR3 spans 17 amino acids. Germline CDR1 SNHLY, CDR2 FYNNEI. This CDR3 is CASSGPGQGFTNTEAFF. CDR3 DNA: TGTGCCAGCAGTGGACCGGGACAGGGCTTTACGAACACTGAAGCTTTCTTT.

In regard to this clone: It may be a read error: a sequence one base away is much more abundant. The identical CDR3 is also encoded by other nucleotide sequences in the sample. CDR3 coding DNA: TGTGCCAGCAGCCCTTATAATTCACCCCTCCACTTT. Translation gives CASSPYNSPLHF. V gene TRBV5-6 combines with J gene TRBJ1-6, with D unclear. V lost 4 bases and J 4 bases, leaving 3 bases between the germline ends. The germline gives CDR1 SGHDT, CDR2 YYEEEE. The CDR3 totals 12 residues.

The CDR3 loop is CASRFPDDRQLAKNIQYF. The CDR3 DNA sequence: TGTGCAAGTCGCTTCCCGGACGATAGACAACTAGCCAAAAACATTCAGTACTTC. This rearrangement joins TRBV12-2 to TRBJ2-4. TRBV12-2 is reported as a pseudogene. There are 18 residues in the CDR3.

CDR3 coding DNA: TGTGCCACAGCACAGCGTGCGTCGGACACTGAAGCTTTCTTT. Its translation is CATAQRASDTEAFF. This sequence joins TRBV2 and TRBJ1-1; D uncertain. V was clipped by 10 bases and J by 3 bases, with 18 bases between them. CDR3 size: 14 residues. Germline lookup yields CDR1 SNHLY and CDR2 FYNNEI. The full variable domain, completed using reference TRBV2 and TRBJ1-1, is EPEVTQTPSHQVTQMGQEVILRCVPISNHLYFYWYRQILGQKVEFLVSFYNNEISEKSEIFDDQFSVERPDGSNFTLKIRSTKLEDSAMYFCATAQRASDTEAFFGQGTRLTVV.

The CDR3 DNA sequence: TGCAGTGCTGAGACTTACTACGAGCAGTACTTC. Its protein product is CSAETYYEQYF. This sequence joins TRBV20-1 and TRBJ2-5; no clear D gene. The end of the DNA is better explained by TRBJ2-7, so the J call may be wrong. The germline V gene has CDR1 DFQATT and CDR2 SNEGSKA (reference sequence). The CDR3 length is 11 residues.

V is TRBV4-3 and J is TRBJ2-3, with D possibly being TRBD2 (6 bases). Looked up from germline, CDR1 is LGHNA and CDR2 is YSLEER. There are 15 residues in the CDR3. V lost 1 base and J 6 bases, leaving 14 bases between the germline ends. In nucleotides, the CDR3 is TGCGCCAGCAGCCAAGTCGGCGGGGCGGGGGATACGCAGTATTTT. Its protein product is CASSQVGGAGDTQYF.